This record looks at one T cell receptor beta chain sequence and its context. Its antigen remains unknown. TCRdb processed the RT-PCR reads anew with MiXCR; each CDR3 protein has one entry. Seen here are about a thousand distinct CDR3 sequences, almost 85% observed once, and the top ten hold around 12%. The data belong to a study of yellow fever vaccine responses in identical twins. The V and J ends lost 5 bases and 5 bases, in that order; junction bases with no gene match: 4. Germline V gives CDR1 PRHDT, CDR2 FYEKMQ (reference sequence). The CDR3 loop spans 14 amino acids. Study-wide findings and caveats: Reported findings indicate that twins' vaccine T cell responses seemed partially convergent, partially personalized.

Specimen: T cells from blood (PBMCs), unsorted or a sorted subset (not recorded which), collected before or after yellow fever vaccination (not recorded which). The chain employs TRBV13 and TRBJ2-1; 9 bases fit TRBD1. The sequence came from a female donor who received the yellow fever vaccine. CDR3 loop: CASSTGGAHNEQFF. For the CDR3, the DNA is TGTGCCAGCAGCACAGGGGGCGCTCACAATGAGCAGTTCTTC.